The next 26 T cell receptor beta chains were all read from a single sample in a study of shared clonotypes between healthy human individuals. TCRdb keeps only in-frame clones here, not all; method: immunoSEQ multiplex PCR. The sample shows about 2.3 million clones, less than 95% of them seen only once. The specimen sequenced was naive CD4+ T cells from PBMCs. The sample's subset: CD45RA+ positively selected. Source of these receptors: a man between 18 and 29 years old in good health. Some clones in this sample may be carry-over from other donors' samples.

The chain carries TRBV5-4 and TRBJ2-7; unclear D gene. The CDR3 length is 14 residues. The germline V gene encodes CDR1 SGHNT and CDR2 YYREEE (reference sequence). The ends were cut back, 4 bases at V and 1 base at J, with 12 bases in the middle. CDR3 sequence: CASSRASRSYEQYF. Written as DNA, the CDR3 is TGTGCCAGCAGCCGAGCCAGCAGGTCCTACGAGCAGTACTTC.

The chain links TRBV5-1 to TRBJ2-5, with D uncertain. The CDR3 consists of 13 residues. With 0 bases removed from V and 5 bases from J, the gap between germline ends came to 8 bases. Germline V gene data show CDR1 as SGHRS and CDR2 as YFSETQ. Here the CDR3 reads CASSLADSETQYF. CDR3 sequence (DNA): TGCGCCAGCAGCTTGGCTGATTCGGAGACCCAGTACTTC.

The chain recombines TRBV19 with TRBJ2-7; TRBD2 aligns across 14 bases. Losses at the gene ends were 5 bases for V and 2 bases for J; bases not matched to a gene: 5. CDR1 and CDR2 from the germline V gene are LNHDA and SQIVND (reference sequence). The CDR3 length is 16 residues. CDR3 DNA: TGTGCCAGTAGTCCTCGACTAGCGGGAGGGACCTACGAGCAGTACTTC. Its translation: CASSPRLAGGTYEQYF.

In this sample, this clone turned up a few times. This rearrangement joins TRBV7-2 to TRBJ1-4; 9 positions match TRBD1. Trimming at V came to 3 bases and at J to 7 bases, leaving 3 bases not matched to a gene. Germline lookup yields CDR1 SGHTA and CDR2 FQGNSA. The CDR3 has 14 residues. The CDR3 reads CASSFGTGLEKLFF. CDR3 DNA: TGTGCCAGCAGCTTCGGGACAGGGCTTGAAAAACTGTTTTTT.

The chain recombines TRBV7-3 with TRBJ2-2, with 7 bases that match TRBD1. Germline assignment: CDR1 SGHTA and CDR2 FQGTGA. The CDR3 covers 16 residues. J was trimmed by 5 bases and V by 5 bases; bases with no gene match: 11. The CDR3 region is CASSPKTGRGTGELFF. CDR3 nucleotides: TGTGCCAGCAGCCCGAAGACAGGGAGAGGAACCGGGGAGCTGTTTTTT.

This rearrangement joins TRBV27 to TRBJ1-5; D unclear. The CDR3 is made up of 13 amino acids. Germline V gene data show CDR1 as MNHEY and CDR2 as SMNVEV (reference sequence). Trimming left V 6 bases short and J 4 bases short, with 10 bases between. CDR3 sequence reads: CASRKTGNQPQHF. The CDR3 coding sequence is TGTGCCAGCAGGAAGACGGGGAATCAGCCCCAGCATTTT.

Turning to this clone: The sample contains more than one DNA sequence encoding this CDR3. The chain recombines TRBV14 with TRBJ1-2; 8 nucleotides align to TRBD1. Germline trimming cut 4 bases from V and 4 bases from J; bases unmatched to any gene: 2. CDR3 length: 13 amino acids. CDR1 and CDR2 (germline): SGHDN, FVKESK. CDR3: CASSPGQAYGYTF. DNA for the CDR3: TGTGCCAGCAGCCCGGGACAGGCCTATGGCTACACCTTC.

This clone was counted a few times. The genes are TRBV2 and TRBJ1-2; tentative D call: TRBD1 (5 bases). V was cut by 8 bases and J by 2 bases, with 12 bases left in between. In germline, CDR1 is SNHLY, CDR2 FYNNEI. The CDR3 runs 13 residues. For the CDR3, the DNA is TGTGCCAGCTCTACGGGACGGAACTATGGCTACACCTTC. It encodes CASSTGRNYGYTF.

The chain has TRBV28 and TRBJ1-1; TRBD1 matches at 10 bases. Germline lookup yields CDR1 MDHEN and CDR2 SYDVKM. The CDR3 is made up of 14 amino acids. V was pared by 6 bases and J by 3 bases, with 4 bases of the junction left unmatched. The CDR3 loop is CASSQGQGDTEAFF. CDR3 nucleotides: TGTGCCAGCAGCCAAGGACAGGGGGACACTGAAGCTTTCTTT.

The CDR3 nucleotides read TGCGCCAGCAGCTTGGTCTTCGACTCAGGAGAAAAACTGTTTTTT. Amino acid sequence: CASSLVFDSGEKLFF. The V gene is TRBV5-1, the J gene TRBJ1-4; D is undetermined. Trimming removed 0 bases from V and 8 bases from J, with 14 bases in between. Germline-derived CDR1 and CDR2 are SGHRS and YFSETQ. This CDR3 contains 15 residues.

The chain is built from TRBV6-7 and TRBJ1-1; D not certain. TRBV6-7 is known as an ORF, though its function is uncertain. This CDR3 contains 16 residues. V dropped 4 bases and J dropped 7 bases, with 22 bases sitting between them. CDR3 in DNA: TGTGCCAGCAGTTGTCCCTCTTGGGGTCCCCCCGTTGAAGCTTTCTTT. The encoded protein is CASSCPSWGPPVEAFF.

CDR3 residues: CASSLFFGRVDEKLFF. The CDR3 nucleotides read TGCGCCAGCAGCTTGTTCTTTGGGAGGGTTGATGAAAAACTGTTTTTT. The genes are TRBV5-1 and TRBJ1-4; D is ambiguous. Germline CDR1 reads SGHRS; CDR2 reads YFSETQ. The CDR3 covers 16 residues. The V and J ends lost 1 base and 6 bases respectively, with 16 bases between them.

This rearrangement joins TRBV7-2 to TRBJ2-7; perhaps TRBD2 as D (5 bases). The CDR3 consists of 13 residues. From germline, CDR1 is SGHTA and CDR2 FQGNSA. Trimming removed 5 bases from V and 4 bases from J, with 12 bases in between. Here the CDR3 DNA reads TGTGCCAGCAGCGCGGGCCCTGGGTACGAGCAGTACTTC. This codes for CASSAGPGYEQYF.

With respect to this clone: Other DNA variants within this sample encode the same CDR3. As DNA, the CDR3 is TGCGCCAGCAGCTTGCAGGGGGACAGCTACAATGAGCAGTTCTTC. It translates to CASSLQGDSYNEQFF. The gene calls are TRBV5-1 and TRBJ2-1, with 7 bases matching TRBD1. The length of the CDR3 is 15 residues. J lost 3 bases, V lost 1 base, and 4 bases had no gene match. Germline V lookup: CDR1 SGHRS, CDR2 YFSETQ.

The CDR3 reads CASSFGGELFF. In nucleotides, the CDR3 is TGTGCCAGCAGTTTTGGCGGGGAGCTGTTTTTT. J is TRBJ2-2 and V is TRBV28; D unresolved. Germline loops: CDR1 MDHEN, CDR2 SYDVKM. Deletions cut 3 bases from V and 7 bases from J, with 3 bases between. The CDR3 loop spans 11 amino acids.

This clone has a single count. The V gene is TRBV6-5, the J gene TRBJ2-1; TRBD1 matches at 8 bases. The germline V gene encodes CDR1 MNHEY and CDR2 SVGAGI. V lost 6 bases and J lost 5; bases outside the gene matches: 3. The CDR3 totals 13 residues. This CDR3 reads CASSPGQDNEQFF. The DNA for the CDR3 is TGTGCCAGCAGCCCGGGACAGGACAATGAGCAGTTCTTC.

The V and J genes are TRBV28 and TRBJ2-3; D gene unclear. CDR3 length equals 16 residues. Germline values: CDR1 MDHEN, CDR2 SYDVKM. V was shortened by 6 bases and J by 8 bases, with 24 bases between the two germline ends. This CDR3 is CASRRPPFKSRGTQYF. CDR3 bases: TGTGCCAGCAGACGTCCTCCATTTAAATCGCGTGGTACGCAGTATTTT.

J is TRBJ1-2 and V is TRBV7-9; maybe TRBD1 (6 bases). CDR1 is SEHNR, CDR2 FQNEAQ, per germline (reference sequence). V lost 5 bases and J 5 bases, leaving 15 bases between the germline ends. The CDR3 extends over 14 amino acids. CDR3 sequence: CASSDPGGRYGYTF. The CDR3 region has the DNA TGTGCCAGCAGCGACCCGGGGGGGCGGTATGGCTACACCTTC.

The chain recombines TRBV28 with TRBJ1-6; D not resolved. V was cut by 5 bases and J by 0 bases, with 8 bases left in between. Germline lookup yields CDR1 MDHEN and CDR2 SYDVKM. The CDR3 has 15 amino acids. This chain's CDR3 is CASSTLSSYNSPLHF. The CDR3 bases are TGTGCCAGCAGTACATTGAGCTCCTATAATTCACCCCTCCACTTT.

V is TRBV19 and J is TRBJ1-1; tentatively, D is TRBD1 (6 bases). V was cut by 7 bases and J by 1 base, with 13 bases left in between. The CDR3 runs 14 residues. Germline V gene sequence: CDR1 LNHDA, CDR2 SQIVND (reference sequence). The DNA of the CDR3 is TGTGCCAGTACCCTTTCACAGGGGAACACTGAAGCTTTCTTT. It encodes CASTLSQGNTEAFF. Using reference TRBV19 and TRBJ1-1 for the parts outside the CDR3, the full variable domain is DGGITQSPKYLFRKEGQNVTLSCEQNLNHDAMYWYRQDPGQGLRLIYYSQIVNDFQKGDIAEGYSVSREKKESFPLTVTSAQKNPTAFYLCASTLSQGNTEAFFGQGTRLTVV.

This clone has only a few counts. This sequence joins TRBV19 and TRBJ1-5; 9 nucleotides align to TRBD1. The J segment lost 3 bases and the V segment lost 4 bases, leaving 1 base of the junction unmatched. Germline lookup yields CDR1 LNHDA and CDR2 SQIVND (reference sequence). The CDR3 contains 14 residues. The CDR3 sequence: CASSRTGDNQPQHF. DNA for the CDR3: TGTGCCAGTAGTAGGACAGGGGACAATCAGCCCCAGCATTTT.

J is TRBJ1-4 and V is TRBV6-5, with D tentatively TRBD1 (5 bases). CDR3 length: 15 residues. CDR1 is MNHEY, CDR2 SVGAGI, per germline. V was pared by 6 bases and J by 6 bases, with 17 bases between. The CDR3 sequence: CASRPTPRADEKLFF. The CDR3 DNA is TGTGCCAGCAGACCGACTCCCAGGGCTGATGAAAAACTGTTTTTT.

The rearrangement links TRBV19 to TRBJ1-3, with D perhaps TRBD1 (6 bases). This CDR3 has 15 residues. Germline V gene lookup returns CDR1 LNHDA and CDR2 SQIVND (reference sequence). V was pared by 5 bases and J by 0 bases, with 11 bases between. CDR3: CASSSTGVSGNTIYF. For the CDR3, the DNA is TGTGCCAGTAGTTCGACAGGCGTCTCTGGAAACACCATATATTTT.

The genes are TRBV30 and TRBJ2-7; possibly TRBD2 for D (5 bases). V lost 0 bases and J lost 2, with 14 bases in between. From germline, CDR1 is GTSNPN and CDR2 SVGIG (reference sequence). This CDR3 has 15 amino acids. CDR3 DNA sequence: TGTGCCTGGAGTGTTATGGAAGCGGATGCCTACGAGCAGTACTTC. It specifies CAWSVMEADAYEQYF.

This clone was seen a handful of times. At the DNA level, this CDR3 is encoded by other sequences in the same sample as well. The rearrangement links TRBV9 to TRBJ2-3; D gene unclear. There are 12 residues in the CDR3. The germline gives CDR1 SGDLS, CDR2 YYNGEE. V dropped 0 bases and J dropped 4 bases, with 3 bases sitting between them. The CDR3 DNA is TGTGCCAGCAGCGTAGGGGCAGATACGCAGTATTTT. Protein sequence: CASSVGADTQYF. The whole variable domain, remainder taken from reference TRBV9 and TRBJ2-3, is DSGVTQTPKHLITATGQRVTLRCSPRSGDLSVYWYQQSLDQGLQFLIQYYNGEERAKGNILERFSAQQFPDLHSELNLSSLELGDSALYFCASSVGADTQYFGPGTRLTVL.

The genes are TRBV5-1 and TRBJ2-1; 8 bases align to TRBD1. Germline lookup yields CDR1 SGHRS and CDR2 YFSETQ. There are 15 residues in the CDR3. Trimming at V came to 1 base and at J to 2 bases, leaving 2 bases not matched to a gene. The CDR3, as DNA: TGCGCCAGCAGCTTGCTGGGACAGGCCTACAATGAGCAGTTCTTC. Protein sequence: CASSLLGQAYNEQFF.